The rows below give T cell receptor beta chains drawn from one sample of a study of blood T cell repertoires in COVID-19. The data were produced by immunoSEQ multiplex PCR, yet TCRdb's version contains in-frame clones alone and is incomplete. The repertoire has roughly 67,000 clones, around 93% of them found once; the top ten carry approximately 2.9%. Material: peripheral blood. These receptors originate from a man aged 65-85 years with active COVID-19. CDR3s include the opening cysteine and the closing phenylalanine or tryptophan. A D gene is named only where the DNA matches it firmly. Clone sizes are given selectively: once, few, many, or a class where the clone is expanded.

TRBJ2-1	-	TRBD1	TRBV10-1	CASPRGSLLSYNEQFF	TGCGCCAGCCCCAGGGGGTCCCTTCTCTCCTACAATGAGCAGTTCTTC
TRBJ2-1	-	-	TRBV19	CASNQQGSPYNEQFF	TGTGCCAGTAACCAACAGGGTTCCCCCTACAATGAGCAGTTCTTC
TRBJ2-5	-	TRBD2	TRBV4-1	CASSQDPAGGQETQYF	TGCGCCAGCAGCCAAGATCCAGCGGGGGGCCAAGAGACCCAGTACTTC
TRBJ1-5	-	-	TRBV6-4	CASSDFPSQPQHF	TGTGCCAGCAGTGACTTCCCTAGTCAGCCCCAGCATTTT
TRBJ2-4	-	TRBD1	TRBV7-2	CASSSETGIVKNIQYF	TGTGCCAGCAGCTCCGAGACAGGGATCGTCAAAAACATTCAGTACTTC
TRBJ1-5	-	-	TRBV6-5	CASRLQVPGYLAQHF	TGTGCCAGCAGACTACAGGTTCCCGGGTATTTGGCCCAGCATTTT
TRBJ2-1	-	-	TRBV4-3	CASSQEGLSYNEQFF	TGCGCCAGCAGCCAAGAGGGCTTATCCTACAATGAGCAGTTCTTC
TRBJ2-7	-	TRBD1	TRBV3-1/TRBV3-2	CASSQRTGSSYEQYF	TGTGCCAGCAGCCAGCGGACAGGGAGCTCCTACGAGCAGTACTTC
TRBJ2-1	-	-	TRBV6-1	CASSELAGRRGEQFF	TGTGCCAGCAGTGAATTGGCGGGCCGCCGGGGTGAGCAGTTCTTC
TRBJ2-1	-	-	TRBV29-1	CSVEYWETQLEGPYNEQFF	TGCAGCGTTGAATATTGGGAGACTCAACTCGAAGGCCCCTACAATGAGCAGTTCTTC
TRBJ1-5	-	-	TRBV5-6	CASSRTGNQPQHF	TGTGCCAGTAGCAGAACGGGGAATCAGCCCCAGCATTTT
TRBJ2-5	once	TRBD2	TRBV9	CASSVGPASGILETQYF	TGTGCCAGCAGCGTAGGCCCCGCTAGCGGGATTTTAGAGACCCAGTACTTC
TRBJ2-5	few	-	TRBV4-2	CASSQDAAGIGTQYF	TGTGCCAGCAGCCAAGATGCGGCAGGGATCGGGACCCAGTACTTC
TRBJ2-7	-	-	TRBV11-3	CASSSDPHRVYEQYF	TGTGCCAGCAGCTCAGACCCCCACAGGGTCTACGAGCAGTACTTC
TRBJ1-2	-	-	TRBV7-9	CASSLHQGNSDYGYTF	TGTGCCAGCAGCTTGCACCAGGGGAACTCAGACTATGGCTACACCTTC
TRBJ1-1	-	TRBD1	TRBV28	CASTTLGQGRTEAFF	TGTGCCAGTACTACCCTGGGACAGGGAAGAACTGAAGCTTTCTTT
TRBJ2-2	-	-	TRBV15	CATSREVGGRGTGELFF	TGTGCCACCAGCAGAGAAGTGGGGGGACGCGGCACCGGGGAGCTGTTTTTT
TRBJ1-4	once	-	TRBV7-9	CASSLESGVTEKLFF	TGTGCCAGCAGCTTAGAGTCAGGGGTCACCGAAAAACTGTTTTTT
TRBJ1-1	-	TRBD1	TRBV5-1	CASSSGQAERNTEAFF	TGCGCCAGCAGCTCGGGACAGGCTGAGAGGAACACTGAAGCTTTCTTT
TRBJ1-5	-	-	TRBV19	CASSMGPGGNQPQHF	TGTGCCAGTAGTATGGGGCCCGGAGGGAATCAGCCCCAGCATTTT
TRBJ2-2	-	-	TRBV14	CASSLSTSTGRSGELFF	TGTGCCAGCAGCCTCTCAACTTCGACAGGGAGGTCCGGGGAGCTGTTTTTT
TRBJ2-3	-	TRBD2	TRBV5-4	CASSLDGGGTDTQYF	TGTGCCAGCAGCTTGGACGGGGGGGGCACAGATACGCAGTATTTT
TRBJ2-1	-	-	TRBV6-5	CASSWEGDNEQFF	TGTGCCAGCAGCTGGGAAGGGGATAATGAGCAGTTCTTC
TRBJ1-5	-	TRBD1	TRBV4-1	CASSQVTGAGGNQPQHF	TGCGCCAGCAGCCAAGTAACAGGGGCAGGTGGCAATCAGCCCCAGCATTTT
TRBJ1-1	-	-	TRBV7-2	CASSIKPTEAFF	TGTGCCAGCAGCATAAAGCCTACTGAAGCTTTCTTT
TRBJ2-2	-	TRBD2	TRBV7-2	CASSLSRGVNTGELFF	TGTGCCAGCAGCTTATCTCGGGGGGTGAACACCGGGGAGCTGTTTTTT
TRBJ2-2	-	TRBD1	TRBV3-1/TRBV3-2	CASSRTGVSGTGELFF	TGTGCCAGCAGCCGGACAGGGGTCAGCGGCACCGGGGAGCTGTTTTTT
TRBJ1-5	once	-	TRBV6-2/TRBV6-3	CASSLRGGGNQPQHF	TGTGCCAGCAGCCTCAGGGGTGGAGGCAATCAGCCCCAGCATTTT
TRBJ2-2	-	TRBD1	TRBV6-5	CASRRTGGGGELFF	TGTGCCAGCAGAAGGACAGGGGGCGGCGGGGAGCTGTTTTTT
TRBJ1-2	-	-	TRBV5-5	CASSSGVYGYTF	TGTGCCAGCAGCTCAGGGGTCTATGGCTACACCTTC
TRBJ2-1	-	TRBD1	TRBV5-6	CASSADRYYNEQFF	TGTGCCAGCAGCGCGGACAGGTATTACAATGAGCAGTTCTTC
TRBJ2-4	-	-	TRBV6-6	CASSLLSTAKNIQYF	TGTGCCAGCAGCCTGCTATCCACAGCCAAAAACATTCAGTACTTC
TRBJ2-7	-	-	TRBV11-3	CASTLSPGYEQYF	TGTGCCAGCACCCTAAGTCCCGGGTACGAGCAGTACTTC
TRBJ1-6	-	TRBD1	TRBV28	CASSPQTGYNSPLHF	TGTGCCAGCAGTCCCCAGACAGGGTATAATTCACCCCTCCACTTT
TRBJ1-2	-	-	TRBV6-5	CASSFGTNYGYTF	TGTGCCAGCAGTTTCGGGACAAACTATGGCTACACCTTC
TRBJ2-4	-	-	TRBV5-6	CASSLGTALAKNIQYF	TGTGCCAGCAGCTTGGGGACAGCCCTAGCCAAAAACATTCAGTACTTC
TRBJ2-3	-	-	TRBV2	CASRLKPGPGRYGTDTQYF	TGTGCCAGCAGACTGAAGCCGGGTCCCGGTAGGTATGGCACAGATACGCAGTATTTT
TRBJ2-7	-	-	TRBV7-2	CASSLEGRYEQYF	TGTGCCAGCAGCTTAGAGGGGAGGTACGAGCAGTACTTC
TRBJ2-2	-	TRBD2	TRBV10-3	CATAPLAGGRGTGELFF	TGTGCCACCGCTCCGCTAGCGGGGGGCCGTGGTACCGGGGAGCTGTTTTTT
TRBJ1-5	-	-	TRBV5-8	CASSLGRNQPQHF	TGTGCCAGCAGCTTGGGGAGAAATCAGCCCCAGCATTTT
TRBJ2-2	-	TRBD1	TRBV5-4	CASSVGQGFIGELFF	TGTGCCAGCAGCGTCGGACAGGGGTTCATAGGGGAGCTGTTTTTT
TRBJ1-4	-	TRBD1	TRBV27	CASSARTGGGNEKLFF	TGTGCCAGCAGTGCACGGACAGGGGGTGGTAATGAAAAACTGTTTTTT
TRBJ1-2	-	TRBD1	TRBV4-1	CASKAWTTGILYGYTF	TGCGCCAGCAAGGCTTGGACGACAGGGATTTTGTATGGCTACACCTTC
TRBJ2-3	-	TRBD2	TRBV14	CASRPSSGGLDTQYF	TGTGCCAGCAGGCCATCTAGCGGGGGGTTAGATACGCAGTATTTT
TRBJ2-2	-	-	TRBV19	CASSIQGSTGELFF	TGTGCCAGTAGTATTCAGGGGAGCACCGGGGAGCTGTTTTTT
TRBJ1-5	-	-	TRBV7-9	CASSFGQIHQPQHF	TGTGCCAGCAGCTTCGGACAGATTCATCAGCCCCAGCATTTT
TRBJ2-1	once	TRBD1	TRBV7-9	CASSLSTGVDEQFF	TGTGCCAGCAGCTTGTCGACAGGGGTCGATGAGCAGTTCTTC
TRBJ1-2	-	-	TRBV5-1	CASSLVQGGNGYTF	TGCGCCAGCAGCCTGGTCCAGGGAGGGAATGGCTACACCTTC
TRBJ1-6	-	TRBD1	TRBV3-1/TRBV3-2	CASSLQQGAYNSPLHF	TGTGCCAGCAGCTTACAACAGGGGGCCTATAATTCACCCCTCCACTTT
TRBJ2-3	-	TRBD2	TRBV5-1	CASSLVGGADTQYF	TGCGCCAGCAGCTTGGTTGGGGGGGCAGATACGCAGTATTTT
TRBJ2-1	-	TRBD2	TRBV28	CASSKAGLAGGHEQFF	TGTGCCAGCAGTAAGGCGGGACTAGCGGGGGGACATGAGCAGTTCTTC
TRBJ2-1	-	-	TRBV6-8	CASNQDFNEQFF	TGTGCCAGCAACCAGGACTTCAATGAGCAGTTCTTC
TRBJ1-5	-	TRBD1	TRBV3-1/TRBV3-2	CASSLGTGNQPQHF	TGTGCCAGCAGCCTCGGGACAGGGAATCAGCCCCAGCATTTT
TRBJ2-2	-	-	TRBV6-2/TRBV6-3	CASSSGTSVNTGELFF	TGTGCCAGCAGTTCCGGGACATCCGTGAACACCGGGGAGCTGTTTTTT
TRBJ2-5	few	TRBD1	TRBV5-6	CASSWDREETQYF	TGTGCCAGCAGCTGGGACAGAGAAGAGACCCAGTACTTC